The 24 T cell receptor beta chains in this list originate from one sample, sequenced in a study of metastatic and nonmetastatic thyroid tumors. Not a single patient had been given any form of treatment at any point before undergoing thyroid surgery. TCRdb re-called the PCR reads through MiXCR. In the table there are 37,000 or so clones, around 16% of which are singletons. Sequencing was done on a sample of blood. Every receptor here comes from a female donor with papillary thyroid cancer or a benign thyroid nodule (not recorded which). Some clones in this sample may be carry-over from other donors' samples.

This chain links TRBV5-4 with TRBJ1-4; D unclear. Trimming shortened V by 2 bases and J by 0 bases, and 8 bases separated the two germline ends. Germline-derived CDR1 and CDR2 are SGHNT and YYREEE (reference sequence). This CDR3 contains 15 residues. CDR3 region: CASSFGVPTNEKLFF. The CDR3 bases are TGTGCCAGCAGCTTTGGCGTCCCAACTAATGAAAAACTGTTTTTT. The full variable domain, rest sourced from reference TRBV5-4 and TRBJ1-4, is ETGVTQSPTHLIKTRGQQVTLRCSSQSGHNTVSWYQQALGQGPQFIFQYYREEENGRGNFPPRFSGLQFPNYSSELNVNALELDDSALYLCASSFGVPTNEKLFFGSGTQLSVL.

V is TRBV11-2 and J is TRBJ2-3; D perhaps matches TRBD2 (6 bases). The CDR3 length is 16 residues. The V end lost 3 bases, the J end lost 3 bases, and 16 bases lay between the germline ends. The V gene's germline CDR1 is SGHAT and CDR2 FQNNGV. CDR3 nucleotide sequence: TGTGCCAGCAGCTTCAGGGTGGGACTGGTAACAGATACGCAGTATTTT. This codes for CASSFRVGLVTDTQYF.

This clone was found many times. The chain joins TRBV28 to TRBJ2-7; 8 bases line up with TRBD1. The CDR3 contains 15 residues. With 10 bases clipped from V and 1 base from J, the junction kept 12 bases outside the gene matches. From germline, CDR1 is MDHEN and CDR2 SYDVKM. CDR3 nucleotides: TGTGCCACAGGGGGCCAGTCGACGGGGTCCTACGAGCAGTACTTC. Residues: CATGGQSTGSYEQYF.

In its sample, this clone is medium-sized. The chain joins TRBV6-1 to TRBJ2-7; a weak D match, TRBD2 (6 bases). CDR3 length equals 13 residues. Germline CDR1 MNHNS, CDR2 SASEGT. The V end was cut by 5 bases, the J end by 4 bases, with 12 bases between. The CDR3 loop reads CASSLGLEYEQYF. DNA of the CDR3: TGTGCCAGCAGTTTGGGACTGGAATACGAGCAGTACTTC.

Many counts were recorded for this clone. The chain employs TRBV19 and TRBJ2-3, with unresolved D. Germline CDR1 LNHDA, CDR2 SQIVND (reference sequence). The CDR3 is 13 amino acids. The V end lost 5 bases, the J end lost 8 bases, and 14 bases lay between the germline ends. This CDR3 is CASSPGSMGTQYF. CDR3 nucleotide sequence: TGTGCCAGTAGTCCCGGGTCTATGGGTACGCAGTATTTT.

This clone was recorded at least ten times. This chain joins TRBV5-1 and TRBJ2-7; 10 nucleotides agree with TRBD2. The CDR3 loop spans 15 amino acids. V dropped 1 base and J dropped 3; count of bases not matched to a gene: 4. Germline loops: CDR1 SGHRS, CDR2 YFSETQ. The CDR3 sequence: CASSLTSGTFYEQYF. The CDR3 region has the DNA TGCGCCAGCAGCTTGACTAGCGGGACTTTCTACGAGCAGTACTTC.

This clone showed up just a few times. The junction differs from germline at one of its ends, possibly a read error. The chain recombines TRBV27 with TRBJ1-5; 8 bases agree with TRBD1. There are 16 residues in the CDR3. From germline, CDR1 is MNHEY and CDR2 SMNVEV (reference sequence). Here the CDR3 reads CASSPEMDRVGQTQHF. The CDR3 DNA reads TGTGCCAGCAGCCCGGAGATGGACAGGGTGGGTCAGACCCAGCATTTT.

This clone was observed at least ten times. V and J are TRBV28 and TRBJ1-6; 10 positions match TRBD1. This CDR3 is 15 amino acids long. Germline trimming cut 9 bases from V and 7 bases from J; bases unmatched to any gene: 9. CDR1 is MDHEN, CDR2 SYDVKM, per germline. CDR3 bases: TGTGCCAGTTATGGAGGGGACAGGGGCAATTCACCCCTCCACTTT. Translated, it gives CASYGGDRGNSPLHF.

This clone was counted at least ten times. In DNA form, the CDR3 reads TGTGCCACCTCTAGCGGGGGCCTAAGCTCCTACGAGCAGTACTTC. Translating gives CATSSGGLSSYEQYF. The chain uses TRBV10-3 and TRBJ2-7; 10 positions agree with TRBD2. This CDR3 is built from 15 residues. Germline loops: CDR1 ENHRY, CDR2 SYGVKD. V lost 10 bases and J lost 0; bases outside the gene matches: 9.

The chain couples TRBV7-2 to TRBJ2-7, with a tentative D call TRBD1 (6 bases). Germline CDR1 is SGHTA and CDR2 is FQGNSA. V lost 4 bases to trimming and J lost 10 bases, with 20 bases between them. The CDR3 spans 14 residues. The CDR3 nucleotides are TGTGCCAGCAGCTGTGGTACAGGGACGGGCGATCAGTACTTC. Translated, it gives CASSCGTGTGDQYF.

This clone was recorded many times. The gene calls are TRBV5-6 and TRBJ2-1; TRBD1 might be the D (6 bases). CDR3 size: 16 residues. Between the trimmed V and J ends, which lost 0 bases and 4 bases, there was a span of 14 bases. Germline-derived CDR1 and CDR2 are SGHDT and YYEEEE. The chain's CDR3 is CASSLGSRGGYNEQFF. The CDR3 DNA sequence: TGTGCCAGCAGCTTGGGAAGCAGGGGCGGGTACAATGAGCAGTTCTTC. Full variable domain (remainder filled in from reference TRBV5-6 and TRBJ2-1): DAGVTQSPTHLIKTRGQQVTLRCSPKSGHDTVSWYQQALGQGPQFIFQYYEEEERQRGNFPDRFSGHQFPNYSSELNVNALLLGDSALYLCASSLGSRGGYNEQFFGPGTRLTVL.

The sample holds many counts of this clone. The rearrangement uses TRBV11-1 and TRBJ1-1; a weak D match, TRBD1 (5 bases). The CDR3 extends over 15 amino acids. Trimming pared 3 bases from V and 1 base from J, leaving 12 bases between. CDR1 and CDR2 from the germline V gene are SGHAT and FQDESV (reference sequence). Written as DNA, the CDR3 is TGTGCCAGCAGCTTGGGGGTTGGGGAGAACACTGAAGCTTTCTTT. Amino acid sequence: CASSLGVGENTEAFF.

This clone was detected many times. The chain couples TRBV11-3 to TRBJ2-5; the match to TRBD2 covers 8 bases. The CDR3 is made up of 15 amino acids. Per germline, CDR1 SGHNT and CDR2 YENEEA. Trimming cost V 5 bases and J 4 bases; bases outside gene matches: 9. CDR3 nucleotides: TGTGCCAGCAGCGCCGGGGGGGGCGGAGGAGAGACCCAGTACTTC. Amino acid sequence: CASSAGGGGGETQYF.

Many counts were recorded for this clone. CDR3 region: CASSAQGRMNTEAFF. In nucleotides, the CDR3 is TGTGCCAGCAGCGCACAGGGACGCATGAACACTGAAGCTTTCTTT. The chain is built from TRBV9 and TRBJ1-1; TRBD1 might be the D (6 bases). Germline V gives CDR1 SGDLS, CDR2 YYNGEE. The germline V and J ends were trimmed by 3 bases and 0 bases, with 12 bases remaining between them. CDR3 length: 15 amino acids.

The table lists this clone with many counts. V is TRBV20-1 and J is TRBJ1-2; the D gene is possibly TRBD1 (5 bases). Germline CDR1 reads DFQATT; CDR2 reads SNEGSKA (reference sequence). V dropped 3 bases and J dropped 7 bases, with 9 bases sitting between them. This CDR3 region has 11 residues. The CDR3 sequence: CSARGGVGYTF. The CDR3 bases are TGCAGTGCTAGGGGAGGGGTTGGCTACACCTTC.

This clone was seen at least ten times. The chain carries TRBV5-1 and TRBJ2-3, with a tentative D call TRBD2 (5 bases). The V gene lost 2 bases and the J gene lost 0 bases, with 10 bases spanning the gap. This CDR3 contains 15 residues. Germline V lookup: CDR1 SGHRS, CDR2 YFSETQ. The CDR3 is CASSLSGTSTDTQYF. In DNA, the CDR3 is TGCGCCAGCAGCTTAAGCGGTACTAGCACAGATACGCAGTATTTT. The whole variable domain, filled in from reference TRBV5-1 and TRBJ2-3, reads KAGVTQTPRYLIKTRGQQVTLSCSPISGHRSVSWYQQTPGQGLQFLFEYFSETQRNKGNFPGRFSGRQFSNSRSEMNVSTLELGDSALYLCASSLSGTSTDTQYFGPGTRLTVL.

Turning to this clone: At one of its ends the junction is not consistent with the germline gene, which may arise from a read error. CDR3 nucleotide sequence: TGTGCCAGCAGTCTTACGGTGGACAACAATGATCAGTTCTTC. Translation gives CASSLTVDNNDQFF. J is TRBJ2-1 and V is TRBV6-1; the D gene is possibly TRBD1 (5 bases). CDR3 length equals 14 residues. CDR1 MNHNS and CDR2 SASEGT come from the germline V gene.

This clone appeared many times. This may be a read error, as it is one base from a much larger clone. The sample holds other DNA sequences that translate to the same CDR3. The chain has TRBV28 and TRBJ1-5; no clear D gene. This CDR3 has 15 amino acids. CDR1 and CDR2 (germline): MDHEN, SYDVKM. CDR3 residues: CASSGSRRSNQPQHF. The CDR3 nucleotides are TGTGCCAGCAGCGGTAGTCGGAGGAGCAATCAGCCCCAGCACTTT.

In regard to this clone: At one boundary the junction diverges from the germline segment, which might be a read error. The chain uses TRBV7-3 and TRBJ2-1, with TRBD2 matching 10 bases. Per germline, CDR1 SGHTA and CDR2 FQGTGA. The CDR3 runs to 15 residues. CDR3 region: CVSSYVAGGGNEQLF. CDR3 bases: TGTGTCAGCAGCTACGTAGCGGGAGGAGGCAATGAGCAGTTATTC.

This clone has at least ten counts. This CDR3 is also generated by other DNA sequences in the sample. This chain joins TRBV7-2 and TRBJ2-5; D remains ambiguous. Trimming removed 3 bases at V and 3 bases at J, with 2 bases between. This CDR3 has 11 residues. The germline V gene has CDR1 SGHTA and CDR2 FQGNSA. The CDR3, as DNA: TGTGCCAGCAGCTTCAAAGAGACCCAGTACTTC. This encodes CASSFKETQYF.

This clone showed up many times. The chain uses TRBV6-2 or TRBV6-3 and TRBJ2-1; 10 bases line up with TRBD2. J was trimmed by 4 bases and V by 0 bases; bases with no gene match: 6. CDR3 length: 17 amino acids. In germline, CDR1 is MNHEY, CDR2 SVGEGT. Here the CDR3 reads CASSYSPSGSRYNEQFF. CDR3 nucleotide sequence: TGTGCCAGCAGTTACTCCCCTAGCGGGAGCCGATACAATGAGCAGTTCTTC.

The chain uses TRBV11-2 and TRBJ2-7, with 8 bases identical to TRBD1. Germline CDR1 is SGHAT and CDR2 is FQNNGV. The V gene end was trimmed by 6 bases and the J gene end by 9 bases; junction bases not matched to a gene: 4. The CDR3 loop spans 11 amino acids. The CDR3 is CASRQGTGQYF. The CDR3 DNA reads TGTGCCAGCAGACAAGGGACAGGGCAGTACTTC.

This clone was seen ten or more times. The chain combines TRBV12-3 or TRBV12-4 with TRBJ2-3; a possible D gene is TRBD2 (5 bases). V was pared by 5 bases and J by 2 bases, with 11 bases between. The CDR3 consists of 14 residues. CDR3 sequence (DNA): TGTGCCAGCAGTCTACGGGGATACACAGATACGCAGTATTTT. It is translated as CASSLRGYTDTQYF.

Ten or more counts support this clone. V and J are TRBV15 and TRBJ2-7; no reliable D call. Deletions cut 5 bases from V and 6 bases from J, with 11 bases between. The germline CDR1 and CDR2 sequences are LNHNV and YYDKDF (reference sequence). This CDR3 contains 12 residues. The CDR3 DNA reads TGTGCCACCAGCGCTGATACTACCGAGCAGTACTTC. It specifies CATSADTTEQYF.